A single sample is the source of the 21 T cell receptor beta chains below, sequenced in a study of blood T cell repertoires in COVID-19. Assay: immunoSEQ multiplex PCR; the TCRdb copy retains only in-frame clones and omits some. The sample comprises approximately 60,000 clones, roughly 82% of which are singletons, and approximately 5% rests with the top ten. The sample consisted of peripheral blood. All receptors come from a human donor in a cohort sampled during active COVID-19.

The genes are TRBV2 and TRBJ1-4; D gene uncertain. Trimming left V 2 bases short and J 4 bases short, with 11 bases between. This CDR3 spans 15 amino acids. CDR1 and CDR2 (germline): SNHLY, FYNNEI. The CDR3 sequence is CASSEMSHFNEKLFF. CDR3 in DNA: TGTGCCAGCAGTGAAATGTCACATTTTAATGAAAAACTGTTTTTT.

This clone came up a few times. The chain joins TRBV7-8 to TRBJ2-3; D is ambiguous. Trimming took off 5 bases at V and 0 bases at J, with 12 bases between the two ends. The CDR3 extends over 15 amino acids. Germline loops: CDR1 SGHVS, CDR2 FQNEAQ. The CDR3 DNA is TGTGCCAGCAGCCGAGAGCGAACTAGCACAGATACGCAGTATTTT. Its translation: CASSRERTSTDTQYF.

The gene calls are TRBV20-1 and TRBJ2-3, with D possibly matching TRBD2 (6 bases). Germline CDR1 is DFQATT and CDR2 is SNEGSKA (reference sequence). The CDR3 is made up of 15 amino acids. Trimming shortened V by 3 bases and J by 2 bases, and 15 bases separated the two germline ends. The CDR3 here is CSASESSGLTDTQYF. Written as DNA, the CDR3 is TGCAGTGCTAGTGAGAGTAGCGGACTCACAGATACGCAGTATTTT.

The rearrangement links TRBV6-1 to TRBJ1-5, with no clear D. This CDR3 is 15 amino acids long. V was clipped by 0 bases and J by 7 bases, with 13 bases between them. Germline CDR1 reads MNHNS; CDR2 reads SASEGT. CDR3 region: CASSEAGAAQQPQHF. The DNA of the CDR3 is TGTGCCAGCAGTGAAGCAGGAGCCGCACAACAGCCCCAGCATTTT.

The rearrangement links TRBV19 to TRBJ1-2; D is perhaps TRBD1 (6 bases). Looked up from germline, CDR1 is LNHDA and CDR2 is SQIVND (reference sequence). Trimming took off 0 bases at V and 8 bases at J, with 16 bases between the two ends. This CDR3 is 15 amino acids long. The CDR3 nucleotides read TGTGCCAGTAGTATAGATCTGTTAGGACAGCGCGGCTACACCTTC. This gives the protein CASSIDLLGQRGYTF.

J is TRBJ2-3 and V is TRBV7-9; 13 nucleotides line up with TRBD2. The CDR3 consists of 18 residues. Germline V gene lookup returns CDR1 SEHNR and CDR2 FQNEAQ (reference sequence). Losses at the gene ends were 0 bases for V and 2 bases for J; bases not matched to a gene: 5. The CDR3 bases are TGTGCCAGCAGCTTAGCCGGACTAGCGGGGGCCTACACAGATACGCAGTATTTT. It specifies CASSLAGLAGAYTDTQYF.

V and J are TRBV29-1 and TRBJ2-5, with a weak D call TRBD2 (6 bases). V lost 4 bases and J lost 7, with 10 bases in between. The CDR3 has 11 residues. Germline V gene data show CDR1 as SQVTM and CDR2 as ANQGSEA. CDR3 region: CSVAGEATQYF. The DNA of the CDR3 is TGCAGCGTTGCCGGGGAGGCGACCCAGTACTTC.

A single count supports this clone. The V call is TRBV6-5, the J call TRBJ2-1, with 7 bases fitting TRBD1. CDR3 size: 15 residues. Trimming took 7 bases from V and 5 from J; bases not matched to a gene: 11. Germline V gene lookup returns CDR1 MNHEY and CDR2 SVGAGI. The CDR3 loop reads CASTGDRAWNNEQFF. CDR3 DNA: TGTGCCAGCACTGGAGACAGGGCATGGAACAATGAGCAGTTCTTC.

The genes are TRBV7-3 and TRBJ2-3; possibly TRBD2 for D (6 bases). Trimming took off 5 bases at V and 11 bases at J, with 17 bases between the two ends. The CDR3 sequence is 13 residues long. Germline CDR1 and CDR2: SGHTA and FQGTGA. The CDR3 here is CASSPQTGVRQYF. Here the CDR3 DNA reads TGTGCCAGCAGCCCGCAGACGGGGGTTAGGCAGTATTTT.

The CDR3 DNA is TGTGCCAGCATCGACCGCGGGGGGGCTTCTGGGGCCAACGTCCTGACTTTC. Translation gives CASIDRGGASGANVLTF. The V call is TRBV2, the J call TRBJ2-6; 9 nucleotides match TRBD2. Looked up from germline, CDR1 is SNHLY and CDR2 is FYNNEI. V dropped 7 bases and J dropped 1; count of bases not matched to a gene: 8. The CDR3 sequence is 17 residues long.

This chain uses TRBV30 with TRBJ2-1; no firm D call. In germline, CDR1 is GTSNPN, CDR2 SVGIG (reference sequence). V lost 0 bases and J lost 8, with 5 bases in between. The CDR3 has 11 amino acids. The CDR3 protein is CAWSVLDEQFF. The DNA of the CDR3 is TGTGCCTGGAGTGTACTGGATGAGCAGTTCTTC.

The chain recombines TRBV12-3 or TRBV12-4 with TRBJ1-2; D gene ambiguous. V dropped 3 bases and J dropped 5 bases, with 10 bases sitting between them. The length of the CDR3 is 13 residues. The CDR3 nucleotides are TGTGCCAGCAGTTTCGGTAACAGTTATGGCTACACCTTC. This sequence encodes CASSFGNSYGYTF.

J is TRBJ2-1 and V is TRBV11-3; D is perhaps TRBD2 (6 bases). The CDR3 contains 14 residues. Germline CDR1 is SGHNT and CDR2 is YENEEA. V gave up 6 bases and J gave up 5 bases, with 14 bases separating them. As DNA, the CDR3 is TGTGCCAGCAGTGGGGGGTTAAGAAACAATGAGCAGTTCTTC. Its protein is CASSGGLRNNEQFF.

The table lists this clone with a few counts. J is TRBJ2-1 and V is TRBV6-5, with 8 bases fitting TRBD2. This CDR3 contains 15 residues. The ends lost 6 bases at V and 2 bases at J; junction bases unmatched: 6. Per the germline V gene, CDR1 is MNHEY and CDR2 is SVGAGI. DNA of the CDR3: TGTGCCAGCAGGAGCGGGGGACTTGCCTACAATGAGCAGTTCTTC. Translating it yields CASRSGGLAYNEQFF.

The CDR3 sequence: CASSQEGQGIETQYF. CDR3 nucleotides: TGTGCCAGCAGCCAAGAGGGACAGGGCATAGAGACCCAGTACTTC. The rearrangement links TRBV4-2 to TRBJ2-5, with TRBD1 matching over 9 bases. The CDR3 is 15 amino acids. In germline, CDR1 is LGHNA, CDR2 YNFKEQ. V lost 0 bases, J lost 4 bases, and 3 bases stayed unmatched.

This chain uses TRBV6-5 with TRBJ1-1; tentatively, D is TRBD1 (5 bases). The CDR3 is 11 residues long. The V end lost 5 bases, the J end lost 11 bases, and 12 bases lay between the germline ends. CDR1 is MNHEY and CDR2 is SVGAGI in the germline V gene. CDR3 residues: CASSIDSLAFF. DNA for the CDR3: TGTGCCAGCAGTATTGACAGTCTGGCTTTCTTT.

The chain couples TRBV6-6 to TRBJ1-5; tentatively, D is TRBD1 (5 bases). The CDR3 is made up of 14 amino acids. Germline V CDR1 and CDR2: MNHNY, SVGAGI (reference sequence). The CDR3 loop is CATTREGNNQPQHF. In DNA form, the CDR3 reads TGTGCGACGACCAGGGAGGGAAACAATCAGCCCCAGCATTTT.

This chain uses TRBV20-1 with TRBJ1-5, with D maybe TRBD1 (5 bases). The V gene's germline CDR1 is DFQATT and CDR2 SNEGSKA (reference sequence). The V gene lost 3 bases and the J gene lost 1 base, with 13 bases spanning the gap. The CDR3 sequence is 15 residues long. The CDR3 DNA reads as TGCAGTGCTAGTTCGACAGCTTCAAGCAATCAGCCCCAGCATTTT. This encodes CSASSTASSNQPQHF.

The V call is TRBV2, the J call TRBJ2-1; 13 bases agree with TRBD2. The CDR3 covers 17 residues. Germline V gene sequence: CDR1 SNHLY, CDR2 FYNNEI. V dropped 5 bases and J dropped 3; count of bases not matched to a gene: 7. In DNA form, the CDR3 reads TGTGCCAGCAGTTACTCAGGACTAGCGGGAGTCTACAATGAGCAGTTCTTC. The encoded protein is CASSYSGLAGVYNEQFF. Looking up the rest from reference TRBV2 and TRBJ2-1 gives the full variable domain: EPEVTQTPSHQVTQMGQEVILRCVPISNHLYFYWYRQILGQKVEFLVSFYNNEISEKSEIFDDQFSVERPDGSNFTLKIRSTKLEDSAMYFCASSYSGLAGVYNEQFFGPGTRLTVL.

This chain connects TRBV7-9 to TRBJ1-3; D gene ambiguous. CDR1 is SEHNR and CDR2 is FQNEAQ in the germline V gene (reference sequence). The CDR3 spans 14 residues. Between the trimmed V and J ends, which lost 5 bases and 4 bases, there was a span of 12 bases. CDR3 bases: TGTGCCAGCAGCAGCGACGCGGCGGGAAACACCATATATTTT. Residues: CASSSDAAGNTIYF.

The chain uses TRBV28 and TRBJ1-2; D is unclear. Trimming removed 2 bases from V and 4 bases from J, with 8 bases in between. The CDR3 consists of 13 residues. Looked up from germline, CDR1 is MDHEN and CDR2 is SYDVKM. The CDR3 coding sequence is TGTGCCAGCAGTTTAAACAGCCGCTATGGCTACACCTTC. Protein product: CASSLNSRYGYTF.